The 24 T cell receptor beta chains in this list originate from one sample, sequenced in a study of T cells in Graves' hyperthyroidism and ophthalmopathy. RNA transcripts provided the source from which TCR beta CDR3 regions were amplified. A set of HTBI primers served as the primers for a first-round RT-PCR of the TCR CDR3. Via MiXCR, TCRdb re-called the multiplex PCR reads, giving one row per CDR3 protein. Here the sample spans fewer than 750,000 distinct CDR3 sequences, 14% being singletons. Sequencing was carried out using blood. Receptor source: a woman in her 50s with Graves' ophthalmopathy.

The chain couples TRBV19 to TRBJ2-7; 8 nucleotides agree with TRBD1. Germline CDR1 LNHDA, CDR2 SQIVND (reference sequence). The CDR3 contains 15 residues. V was clipped by 5 bases and J by 3 bases; unmatched bases: 9. The CDR3 DNA follows: TGTGCCAGTAGTCCAGTAGGACAGGGTCGCTACGAGCAGTACTTC. This encodes CASSPVGQGRYEQYF. The variable domain in full, completed from reference TRBV19 and TRBJ2-7, reads DGGITQSPKYLFRKEGQNVTLSCEQNLNHDAMYWYRQDPGQGLRLIYYSQIVNDFQKGDIAEGYSVSREKKESFPLTVTSAQKNPTAFYLCASSPVGQGRYEQYFGPGTRLTVT.

The V call is TRBV7-2, the J call TRBJ2-1; tentative D call: TRBD2 (5 bases). Trimming cost V 6 bases and J 9 bases, with 15 bases left between them. Germline values: CDR1 SGHTA, CDR2 FQGNSA. This CDR3 region has 13 residues. CDR3 bases: TGTGCCAGCAGTTACGGGGTTTTAAGTGAGCAGTTCTTC. Its protein is CASSYGVLSEQFF.

To note about this clonotype: One junction end does not reproduce the germline sequence, and a read error may be involved. CDR3 amino acids: CASSSHRGFPEKPFF. The CDR3, as DNA: TGTGCCAGCAGTTCCCACAGGGGTTTCCCTGAAAAACCGTTTTTT. The chain carries TRBV12-3 or TRBV12-4 and TRBJ1-4; 7 bases are a match to TRBD1. The CDR3 extends over 15 amino acids.

This clonotype has a handful of counts. This chain links TRBV6-2 or TRBV6-3 with TRBJ1-1, with 7 bases aligning to TRBD1. CDR3 size: 20 residues. V shed 0 bases, J shed 2 bases, and the junction held 18 bases outside the gene matches. Germline V gene lookup returns CDR1 MNHEY and CDR2 SVGEGT. The CDR3: CASSYSLTLAAGGTNTEAFF. In DNA form, the CDR3 reads TGTGCCAGCAGTTACTCGCTTACTCTTGCCGCAGGGGGAACCAACACTGAAGCTTTCTTT.

In its sample, this clonotype was seen many times. CDR3 protein: CASSSDRKETQYF. CDR3 nucleotide sequence: TGTGCCAGCAGTTCTGACAGGAAAGAGACCCAGTACTTC. V and J are TRBV2 and TRBJ2-5; a weak D match, TRBD1 (6 bases). The CDR3 length is 13 residues. The V gene lost 5 bases and the J gene lost 3 bases, with 10 bases spanning the gap. Per germline, CDR1 SNHLY and CDR2 FYNNEI.

In this sample, this clonotype turned up a few times. The V gene is TRBV20-1, the J gene TRBJ2-5; TRBD1 agrees at 9 bases. The V and J ends lost 5 bases and 2 bases, in that order; junction bases with no gene match: 12. Germline CDR1 and CDR2: DFQATT and SNEGSKA (reference sequence). The length of the CDR3 is 16 residues. CDR3 coding DNA: TGCAGTGCTTGGGACAGGGCGGCTGACATACAAGAGACCCAGTACTTC. Its protein is CSAWDRAADIQETQYF.

This clonotype was seen at least ten times. This chain joins TRBV28 and TRBJ2-3, with 14 bases identical to TRBD2. Germline CDR1 reads MDHEN; CDR2 reads SYDVKM. The junction had 4 bases not matched to a gene; V was cut back by 3 bases and J by 2 bases. This CDR3 comprises 17 residues. CDR3 protein: CASSFAGLAGVTDTQYF. The CDR3 nucleotides are TGTGCCAGCAGTTTTGCGGGACTAGCGGGAGTCACAGATACGCAGTATTTT.

Many counts were recorded for this clonotype. The chain uses TRBV6-2 or TRBV6-3 and TRBJ2-7; 9 positions agree with TRBD1. In germline, CDR1 is MNHEY, CDR2 SVGEGT. The V gene end was trimmed by 6 bases and the J gene end by 3 bases; junction bases not matched to a gene: 9. The CDR3 loop spans 15 amino acids. The DNA for the CDR3 is TGTGCCAGCAGCGATCGGGACAGGGATATCTACGAGCAGTACTTC. Amino acid sequence: CASSDRDRDIYEQYF.

This clonotype was counted only a few times. The rearrangement uses TRBV20-1 and TRBJ2-2; 12 bases fit TRBD2. CDR1 and CDR2 from the germline V gene are DFQATT and SNEGSKA (reference sequence). Unmatched junction bases numbered 13, after V lost 2 bases and J lost 3 bases. The CDR3 sequence is 19 residues long. The CDR3 here is CSARHPGLAGLRDTGELFF. The CDR3 region has the DNA TGCAGTGCTAGACATCCGGGACTAGCGGGCTTACGGGACACCGGGGAGCTGTTTTTT.

This clonotype was seen ten or more times. The chain joins TRBV18 to TRBJ1-5, with TRBD1 matching over 9 bases. Trimming cost V 2 bases and J 7 bases; bases outside gene matches: 0. The CDR3 runs to 13 residues. Germline lookup yields CDR1 KGHSH and CDR2 LQKENI. The CDR3 region is CASSPDRGQPQHF. The CDR3 coding sequence is TGTGCCAGCTCACCAGACAGGGGGCAGCCCCAGCATTTT.

This clonotype was found many times. This chain links TRBV7-2 with TRBJ2-5, with D perhaps being TRBD1 or TRBD2 (6 bases each). The germline CDR1 and CDR2 sequences are SGHTA and FQGNSA. CDR3 length equals 17 residues. The ends were cut back, 1 base at V and 5 bases at J, with 20 bases in the middle. CDR3 DNA sequence: TGTGCCAGCAGCTTAGAAGGGGGGAAAGGACAACGGGAGACCCAGTACTTC. Its translation: CASSLEGGKGQRETQYF.

This clonotype was found many times. The chain has TRBV19 and TRBJ1-1, with unresolved D. Germline values: CDR1 LNHDA, CDR2 SQIVND (reference sequence). V was pared by 3 bases and J by 1 base, with 12 bases between. The CDR3 sequence is 15 residues long. DNA for the CDR3: TGTGCCAGTAGTATCTCGGGGTCAGGGAACACTGAAGCTTTCTTT. Its protein product is CASSISGSGNTEAFF.

In its sample, this clonotype was seen many times. This chain connects TRBV28 to TRBJ2-7; 10 positions agree with TRBD1. Germline CDR1 and CDR2: MDHEN and SYDVKM. Losses at the gene ends were 7 bases for V and 5 bases for J; bases not matched to a gene: 5. The CDR3 has 13 residues. The CDR3 is CASTRDRGDEQYF. In DNA form, the CDR3 reads TGTGCCAGCACACGGGACAGGGGTGACGAGCAGTACTTC.

A few counts support this clonotype. This CDR3 is CAISESTGQRRTDTQYF. The CDR3 nucleotides read TGTGCCATCAGTGAGTCGACCGGACAGCGTCGCACAGATACGCAGTATTTT. The V and J genes are TRBV10-3 and TRBJ2-3, with D tentatively TRBD1 (6 bases). The CDR3 sequence is 17 residues long. V shed 0 bases and J shed 1 base, with 14 bases lying between them. Germline-derived CDR1 and CDR2 are ENHRY and SYGVKD.

The genes are TRBV7-9 and TRBJ2-2; 11 nucleotides match TRBD1. This CDR3 comprises 18 residues. V lost 6 bases, J lost 4 bases, and 13 bases stayed unmatched. Germline CDR1 SEHNR, CDR2 FQNEAQ (reference sequence). The DNA of the CDR3 is TGTGCCAGCAGACTCCCCTGGACAGGGGGCCTTAGCACCGGGGAGCTGTTTTTT. Amino acid sequence: CASRLPWTGGLSTGELFF.

This clonotype has just a few counts. The V and J genes are TRBV11-2 and TRBJ2-2, with D tentatively TRBD2 (5 bases). V was cut by 0 bases and J by 7 bases, with 9 bases left in between. The germline V gene encodes CDR1 SGHAT and CDR2 FQNNGV. The CDR3 has 14 residues. The CDR3 spells CASSLDAGVGELFF. CDR3 DNA sequence: TGTGCCAGCAGCTTAGATGCGGGTGTCGGGGAGCTGTTTTTT.

This clonotype was detected ten times or more. The V gene is TRBV11-3, the J gene TRBJ2-1; D unclear. The V gene's germline CDR1 is SGHNT and CDR2 YENEEA. CDR3 length: 15 amino acids. The germline V and J ends were trimmed by 4 bases and 5 bases, with 15 bases remaining between them. The CDR3 bases are TGTGCCAGCAGCTCCTGGAACAAATCCAACAATGAGCAGTTCTTC. Its protein is CASSSWNKSNNEQFF.

This chain joins TRBV5-1 and TRBJ2-1; D is undetermined. The CDR3 totals 15 residues. Trimming stripped 6 bases from V and 0 bases from J, with 13 bases between. Germline lookup yields CDR1 SGHRS and CDR2 YFSETQ. In DNA, the CDR3 is TGCGCCAGCAAGCCTTGGGTGGGCTCCTACAATGAGCAGTTCTTC. As protein: CASKPWVGSYNEQFF.

This clonotype came up a few times. The V call is TRBV9, the J call TRBJ2-7, with D tentatively TRBD1 (6 bases). CDR1 is SGDLS and CDR2 is YYNGEE in the germline V gene. CDR3 size: 14 residues. V gave up 0 bases and J gave up 3 bases, with 10 bases separating them. This CDR3 is CASSVGRGNYEQYF. In DNA form, the CDR3 reads TGTGCCAGCAGCGTAGGCAGGGGAAACTACGAGCAGTACTTC.

This chain uses TRBV29-1 with TRBJ2-2, with D uncertain. There are 16 residues in the CDR3. Germline V CDR1 and CDR2: SQVTM, ANQGSEA. V was shortened by 0 bases and J by 0 bases, with 11 bases between the two germline ends. CDR3 in amino acids: CSVEDSTRPNTGELFF. CDR3 sequence (DNA): TGCAGCGTTGAAGATTCGACAAGACCGAACACCGGGGAGCTGTTTTTT.

This clonotype was recorded at least ten times. The chain combines TRBV20-1 with TRBJ1-6; D remains ambiguous. Germline V lookup: CDR1 DFQATT, CDR2 SNEGSKA (reference sequence). The CDR3 totals 13 residues. V gave up 6 bases and J gave up 7 bases, with 13 bases separating them. The CDR3 spells CSAQTAGNSPLHF. In DNA form, the CDR3 reads TGCAGTGCACAAACGGCGGGGAATTCACCCCTCCACTTT.

This clonotype was recorded a few times. The genes are TRBV2 and TRBJ2-2; 7 nucleotides agree with TRBD2. V was clipped by 2 bases and J by 7 bases; unmatched bases: 1. Germline V gives CDR1 SNHLY, CDR2 FYNNEI. This CDR3 has 13 amino acids. In DNA, the CDR3 is TGTGCCAGCAGTGAATTAGCGGGCGGGGAGCTGTTTTTT. Its protein is CASSELAGGELFF.

This clonotype was recorded at least ten times. V gene TRBV15 combines with J gene TRBJ2-5, with a tentative D call TRBD2 (5 bases). From germline, CDR1 is LNHNV and CDR2 YYDKDF (reference sequence). CDR3 length: 13 amino acids. The V end was cut by 1 base, the J end by 5 bases, with 8 bases between. DNA for the CDR3: TGTGCCACCAGCAGAGGTGGGGAGGAGACCCAGTACTTC. Amino acids: CATSRGGEETQYF.

This clonotype was recorded many times. J is TRBJ2-4 and V is TRBV2; TRBD2 agrees at 12 bases. This CDR3 has 14 residues. Germline assignment: CDR1 SNHLY and CDR2 FYNNEI. V lost 6 bases and J lost 6; bases outside the gene matches: 3. The CDR3 DNA sequence: TGTGCCAGCAGGACTAGCGGGAGTGTAAACATTCAGTACTTC. Translated: CASRTSGSVNIQYF.